This T cell receptor beta chain was recovered during a study of T cell repertoires in cytomegalovirus infection. Study context: Both recently identified HLA-C-restricted and well-studied HLA-B-restricted CMV epitopes were used in the study. Evidence of both CMV infection and a matching HLA type came from public TCR beta signatures.

Study-wide results and limits: Across the ex vivo response, the dominant clonotypes were HLA-C-restricted CMV-specific TCR beta clonotypes. Adding up the frequency of public TCR beta families identified people who carried CMV plus the relevant HLA.

Notes on this clonotype: The antigen is unknown. This sequence may be a read error, since a much larger clone differs from it by one base.

In TCRdb, the reads were re-called with MiXCR into one record per CDR3 protein. The sample consists of 830,000 or so distinct CDR3 sequences, approximately 30% of them appearing once. The CDR3 has 14 amino acids. V lost 2 bases to trimming and J lost 7 bases; unmatched junction nucleotides: 7. The chain uses TRBV12-3 or TRBV12-4 and TRBJ1-1; 7 nucleotides line up with TRBD1. The sequence came from a human donor in good health (CMV status not recorded). Some clones in this sample may be carry-over from other donors' samples. The sample was cultured CD8+ T cells from PBMCs, taken from culture after CMV antigen stimulation. CDR3 sequence (DNA): TGTGCCAGCAGTTTATATCAGGGGGACAGTGAAGCTTTCTTT. Protein sequence: CASSLYQGDSEAFF.